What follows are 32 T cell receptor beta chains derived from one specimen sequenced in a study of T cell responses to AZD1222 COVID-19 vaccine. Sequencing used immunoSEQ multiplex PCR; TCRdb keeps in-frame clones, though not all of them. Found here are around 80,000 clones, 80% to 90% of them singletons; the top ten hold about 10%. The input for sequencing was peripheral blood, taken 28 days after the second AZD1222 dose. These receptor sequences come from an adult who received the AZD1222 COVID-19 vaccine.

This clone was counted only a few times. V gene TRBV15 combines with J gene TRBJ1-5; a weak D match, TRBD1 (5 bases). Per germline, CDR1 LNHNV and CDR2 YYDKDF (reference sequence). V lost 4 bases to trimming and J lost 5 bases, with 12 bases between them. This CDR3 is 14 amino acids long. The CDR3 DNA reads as TGTGCCACCAGCAAATGGAGGGGAGATCAGCCCCAGCATTTT. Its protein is CATSKWRGDQPQHF.

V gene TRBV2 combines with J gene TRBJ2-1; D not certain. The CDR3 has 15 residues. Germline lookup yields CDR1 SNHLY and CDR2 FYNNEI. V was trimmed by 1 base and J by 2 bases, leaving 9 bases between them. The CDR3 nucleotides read TGTGCCAGCAGTGAAGATGGGTCACCCTACAATGAGCAGTTCTTC. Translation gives CASSEDGSPYNEQFF.

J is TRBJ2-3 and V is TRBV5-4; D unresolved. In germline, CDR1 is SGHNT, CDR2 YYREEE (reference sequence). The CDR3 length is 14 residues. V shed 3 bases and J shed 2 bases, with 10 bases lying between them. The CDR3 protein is CASSSSQVTDTQYF. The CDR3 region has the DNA TGTGCCAGCAGCTCTTCCCAAGTCACAGATACGCAGTATTTT.

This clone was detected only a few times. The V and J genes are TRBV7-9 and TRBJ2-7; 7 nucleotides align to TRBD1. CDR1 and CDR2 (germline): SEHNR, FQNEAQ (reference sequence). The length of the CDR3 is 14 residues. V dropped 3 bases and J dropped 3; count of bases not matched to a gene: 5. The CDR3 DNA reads TGTGCCAGCAGCTTTTCCGACAGGGTCTACGAGCAGTACTTC. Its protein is CASSFSDRVYEQYF. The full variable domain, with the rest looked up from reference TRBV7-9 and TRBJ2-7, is DTGVSQNPRHKITKRGQNVTFRCDPISEHNRLYWYRQTLGQGPEFLTYFQNEAQLEKSRLLSDRFSAERPKGSFSTLEIQRTEQGDSAMYLCASSFSDRVYEQYFGPGTRLTVT.

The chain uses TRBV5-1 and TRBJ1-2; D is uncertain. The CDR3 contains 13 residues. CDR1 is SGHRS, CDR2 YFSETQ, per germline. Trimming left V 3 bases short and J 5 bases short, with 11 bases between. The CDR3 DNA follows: TGCGCCAGCAGCTACGACAACGCATATGGCTACACCTTC. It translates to CASSYDNAYGYTF.

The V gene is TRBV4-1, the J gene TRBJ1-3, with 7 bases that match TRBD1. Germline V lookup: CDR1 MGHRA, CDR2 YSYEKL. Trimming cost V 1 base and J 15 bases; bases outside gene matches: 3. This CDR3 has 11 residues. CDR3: CASSQGQGKYF. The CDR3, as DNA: TGCGCCAGCAGCCAAGGACAGGGAAAATATTTT.

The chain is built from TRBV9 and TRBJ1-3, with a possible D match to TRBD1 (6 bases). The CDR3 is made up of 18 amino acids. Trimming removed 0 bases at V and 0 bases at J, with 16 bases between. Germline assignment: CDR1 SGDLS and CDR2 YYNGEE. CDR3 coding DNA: TGTGCCAGCAGCGTAGATCAGTGGGGGCAGTTCTCTGGAAACACCATATATTTT. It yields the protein CASSVDQWGQFSGNTIYF. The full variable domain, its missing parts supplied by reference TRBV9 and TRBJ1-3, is DSGVTQTPKHLITATGQRVTLRCSPRSGDLSVYWYQQSLDQGLQFLIQYYNGEERAKGNILERFSAQQFPDLHSELNLSSLELGDSALYFCASSVDQWGQFSGNTIYFGEGSWLTVV.

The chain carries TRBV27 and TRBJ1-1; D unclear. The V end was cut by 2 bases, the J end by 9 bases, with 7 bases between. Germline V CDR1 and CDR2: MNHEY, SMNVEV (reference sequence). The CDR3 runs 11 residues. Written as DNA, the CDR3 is TGTGCCAGCAGTTTAGGGCAAAAAGCTTTCTTT. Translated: CASSLGQKAFF.

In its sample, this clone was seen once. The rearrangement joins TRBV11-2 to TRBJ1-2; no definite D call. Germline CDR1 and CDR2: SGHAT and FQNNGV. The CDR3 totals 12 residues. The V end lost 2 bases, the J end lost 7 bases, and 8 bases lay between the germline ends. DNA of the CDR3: TGTGCCAGCAGCTTAAGTCCATCTGGCTACACCTTC. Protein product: CASSLSPSGYTF.

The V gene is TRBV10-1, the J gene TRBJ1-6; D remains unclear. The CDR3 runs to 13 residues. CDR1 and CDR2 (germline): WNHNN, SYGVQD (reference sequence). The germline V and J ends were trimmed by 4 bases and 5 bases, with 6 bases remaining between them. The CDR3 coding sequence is TGCGCCAGCAGTGCGGGTGATAATTCACCCCTCCACTTT. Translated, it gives CASSAGDNSPLHF.

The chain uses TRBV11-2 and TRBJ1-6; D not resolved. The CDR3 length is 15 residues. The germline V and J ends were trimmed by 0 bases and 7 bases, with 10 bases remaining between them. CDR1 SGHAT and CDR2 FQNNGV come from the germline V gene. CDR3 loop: CASSLDAVSNSPLHF. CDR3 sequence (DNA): TGTGCCAGCAGCTTAGACGCCGTATCGAATTCACCCCTCCACTTT.

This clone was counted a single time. The CDR3 DNA is TGTGCCAGCAGCCAAGGCAGGGGAGGTGGAGCTTTCTTT. It specifies CASSQGRGGGAFF. The genes are TRBV3-1 (or the pseudogene TRBV3-2) and TRBJ1-1, with D tentatively TRBD1 (6 bases). The V end lost 1 base, the J end lost 10 bases, and 13 bases lay between the germline ends. The CDR3 loop spans 13 amino acids. Germline values: CDR1 LGHDT, CDR2 YNNKEL (reference sequence).

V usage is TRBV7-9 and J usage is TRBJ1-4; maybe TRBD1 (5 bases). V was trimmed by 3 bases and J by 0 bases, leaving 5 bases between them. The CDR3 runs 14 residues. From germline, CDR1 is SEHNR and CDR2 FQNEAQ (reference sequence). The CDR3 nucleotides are TGTGCCAGCAGCTTGACAGCAACTAATGAAAAACTGTTTTTT. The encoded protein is CASSLTATNEKLFF.

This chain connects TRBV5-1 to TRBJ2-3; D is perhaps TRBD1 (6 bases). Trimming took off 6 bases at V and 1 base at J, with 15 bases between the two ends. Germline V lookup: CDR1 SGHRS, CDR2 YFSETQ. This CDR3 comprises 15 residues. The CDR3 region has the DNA TGCGCCAGCAACAAGCAGGGGCTGGGCACAGATACGCAGTATTTT. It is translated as CASNKQGLGTDTQYF. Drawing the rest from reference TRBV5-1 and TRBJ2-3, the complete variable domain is KAGVTQTPRYLIKTRGQQVTLSCSPISGHRSVSWYQQTPGQGLQFLFEYFSETQRNKGNFPGRFSGRQFSNSRSEMNVSTLELGDSALYLCASNKQGLGTDTQYFGPGTRLTVL.

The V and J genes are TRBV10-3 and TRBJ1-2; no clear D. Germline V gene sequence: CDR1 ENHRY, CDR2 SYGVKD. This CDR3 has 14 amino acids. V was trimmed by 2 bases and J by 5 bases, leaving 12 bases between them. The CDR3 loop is CAISEGSGSYGYTF. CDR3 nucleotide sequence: TGTGCCATCAGTGAGGGGTCTGGATCTTATGGCTACACCTTC.

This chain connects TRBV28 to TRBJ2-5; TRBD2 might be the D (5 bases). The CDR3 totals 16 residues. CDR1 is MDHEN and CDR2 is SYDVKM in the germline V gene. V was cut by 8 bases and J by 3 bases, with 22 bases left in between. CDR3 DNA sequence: TGTGCCAGCCGTATACACTACGGACGGGGAGAAGAGACCCAGTACTTC. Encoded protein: CASRIHYGRGEETQYF.

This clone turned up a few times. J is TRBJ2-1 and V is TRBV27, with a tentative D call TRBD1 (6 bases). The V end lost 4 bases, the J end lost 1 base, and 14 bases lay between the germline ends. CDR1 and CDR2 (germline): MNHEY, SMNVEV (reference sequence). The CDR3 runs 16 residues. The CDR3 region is CASSSQQGRSYNEQFF. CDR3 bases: TGTGCCAGCAGTTCGCAACAGGGCAGGTCCTACAATGAGCAGTTCTTC.

The CDR3 DNA is TGTGCCAGTAGTATAATCGGGACACGATATCATCAGCCCCAGCATTTT. It specifies CASSIIGTRYHQPQHF. The chain joins TRBV19 to TRBJ1-5; maybe TRBD1 (6 bases). V lost 2 bases, J lost 5 bases, and 16 bases lay in between. CDR3 length: 16 amino acids. Germline V lookup: CDR1 LNHDA, CDR2 SQIVND (reference sequence). Combining the CDR3 with reference TRBV19 and TRBJ1-5 gives the whole variable domain DGGITQSPKYLFRKEGQNVTLSCEQNLNHDAMYWYRQDPGQGLRLIYYSQIVNDFQKGDIAEGYSVSREKKESFPLTVTSAQKNPTAFYLCASSIIGTRYHQPQHFGDGTRLSIL.

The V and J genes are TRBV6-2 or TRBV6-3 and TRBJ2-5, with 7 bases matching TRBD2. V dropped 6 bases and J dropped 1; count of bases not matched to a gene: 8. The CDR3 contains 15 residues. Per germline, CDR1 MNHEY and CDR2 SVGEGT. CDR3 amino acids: CASRPTGGTQETQYF. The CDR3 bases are TGTGCCAGCAGGCCTACGGGGGGAACCCAAGAGACCCAGTACTTC.

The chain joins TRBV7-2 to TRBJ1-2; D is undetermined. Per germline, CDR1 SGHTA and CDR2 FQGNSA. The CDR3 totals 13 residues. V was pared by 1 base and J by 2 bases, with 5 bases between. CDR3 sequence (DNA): TGTGCCAGCAGCTTAGACCCGAACTATGGCTACACCTTC. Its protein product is CASSLDPNYGYTF.

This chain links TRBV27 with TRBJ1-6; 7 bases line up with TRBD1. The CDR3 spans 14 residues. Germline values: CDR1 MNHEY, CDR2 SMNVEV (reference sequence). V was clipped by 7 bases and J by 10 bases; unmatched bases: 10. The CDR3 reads CASTKGQIPSPLHF. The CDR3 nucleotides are TGTGCCAGCACCAAGGGACAGATCCCCTCACCCCTCCACTTT.

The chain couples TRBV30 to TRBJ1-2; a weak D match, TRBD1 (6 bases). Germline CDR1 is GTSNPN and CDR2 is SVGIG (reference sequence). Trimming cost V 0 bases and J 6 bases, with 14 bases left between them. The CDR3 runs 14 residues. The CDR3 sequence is CAWSVRGQSHGYTF. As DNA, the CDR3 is TGTGCCTGGAGTGTACGTGGACAGAGCCATGGCTACACCTTC.

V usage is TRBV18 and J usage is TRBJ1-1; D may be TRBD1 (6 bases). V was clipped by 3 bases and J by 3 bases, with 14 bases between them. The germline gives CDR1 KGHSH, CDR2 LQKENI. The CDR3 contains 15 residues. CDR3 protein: CASSPPTGRDTEAFF. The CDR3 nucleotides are TGTGCCAGCTCACCCCCAACAGGGAGGGACACTGAAGCTTTCTTT. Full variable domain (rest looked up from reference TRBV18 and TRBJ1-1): NAGVMQNPRHLVRRRGQEARLRCSPMKGHSHVYWYRQLPEEGLKFMVYLQKENIIDESGMPKERFSAEFPKEGPSILRIQQVVRGDSAAYFCASSPPTGRDTEAFFGQGTRLTVV.

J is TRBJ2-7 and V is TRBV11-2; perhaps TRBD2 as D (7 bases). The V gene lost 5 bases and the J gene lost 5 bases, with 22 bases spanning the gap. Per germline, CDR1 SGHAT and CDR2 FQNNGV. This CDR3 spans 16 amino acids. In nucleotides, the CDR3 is TGTGCCAGCAGCCCCTCGCTTAGGGGGGGGGAAGACGAGCAGTACTTC. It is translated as CASSPSLRGGEDEQYF.

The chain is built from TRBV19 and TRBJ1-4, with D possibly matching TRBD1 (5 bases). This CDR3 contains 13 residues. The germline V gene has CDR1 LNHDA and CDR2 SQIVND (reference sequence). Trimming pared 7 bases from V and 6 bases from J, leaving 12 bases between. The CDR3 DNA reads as TGTGCCAGTATGTGGGGCAGGGATGAAAAACTGTTTTTT. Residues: CASMWGRDEKLFF.

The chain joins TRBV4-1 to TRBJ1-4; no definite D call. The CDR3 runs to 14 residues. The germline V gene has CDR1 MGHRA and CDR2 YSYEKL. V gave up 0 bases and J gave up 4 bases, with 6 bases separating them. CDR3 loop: CASSQDRSNEKLFF. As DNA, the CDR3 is TGCGCCAGCAGCCAAGACCGGAGTAATGAAAAACTGTTTTTT.

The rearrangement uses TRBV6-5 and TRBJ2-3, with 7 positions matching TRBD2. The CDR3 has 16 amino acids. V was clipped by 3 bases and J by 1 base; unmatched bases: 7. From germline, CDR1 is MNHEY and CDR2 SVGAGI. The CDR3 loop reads CASSYSGLVGTDTQYF. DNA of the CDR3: TGTGCCAGCAGTTATTCCGGACTAGTTGGCACAGATACGCAGTATTTT.

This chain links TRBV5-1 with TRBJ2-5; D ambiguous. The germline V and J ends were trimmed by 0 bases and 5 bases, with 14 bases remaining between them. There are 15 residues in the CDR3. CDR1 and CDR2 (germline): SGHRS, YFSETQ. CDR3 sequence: CASSLEGSLWETQYF. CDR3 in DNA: TGCGCCAGCAGCTTGGAAGGTTCGTTGTGGGAGACCCAGTACTTC.

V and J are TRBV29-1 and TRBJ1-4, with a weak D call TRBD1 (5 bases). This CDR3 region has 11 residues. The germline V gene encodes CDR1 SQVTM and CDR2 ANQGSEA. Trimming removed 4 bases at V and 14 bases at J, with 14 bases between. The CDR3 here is CSVGAQGPLFF. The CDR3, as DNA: TGCAGCGTTGGGGCCCAGGGCCCCCTGTTTTTT. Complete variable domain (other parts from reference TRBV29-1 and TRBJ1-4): SAVISQKPSRDICQRGTSLTIQCQVDSQVTMMFWYRQQPGQSLTLIATANQGSEATYESGFVIDKFPISRPNLTFSTLTVSNMSPEDSSIYLCSVGAQGPLFFGSGTQLSVL.

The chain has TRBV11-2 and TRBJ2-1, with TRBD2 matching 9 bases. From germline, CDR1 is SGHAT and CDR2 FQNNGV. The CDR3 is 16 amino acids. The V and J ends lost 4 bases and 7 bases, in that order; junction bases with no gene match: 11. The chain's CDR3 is CASSSSAGGLLNEQFF. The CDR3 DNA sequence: TGTGCCAGCAGCTCTTCGGCGGGGGGGCTATTAAATGAGCAGTTCTTC.

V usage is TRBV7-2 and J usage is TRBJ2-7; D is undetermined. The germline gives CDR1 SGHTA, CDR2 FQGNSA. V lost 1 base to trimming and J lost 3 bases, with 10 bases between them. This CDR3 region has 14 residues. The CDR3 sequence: CASSLVSPGYEQYF. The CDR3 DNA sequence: TGTGCCAGCAGCTTAGTCTCCCCCGGCTACGAGCAGTACTTC.

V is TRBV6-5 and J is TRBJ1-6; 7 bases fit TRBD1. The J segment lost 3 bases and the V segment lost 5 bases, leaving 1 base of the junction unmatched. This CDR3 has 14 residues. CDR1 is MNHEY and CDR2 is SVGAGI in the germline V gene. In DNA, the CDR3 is TGTGCCAGCAGTAGACAGGGCTATAATTCACCCCTCCACTTT. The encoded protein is CASSRQGYNSPLHF.